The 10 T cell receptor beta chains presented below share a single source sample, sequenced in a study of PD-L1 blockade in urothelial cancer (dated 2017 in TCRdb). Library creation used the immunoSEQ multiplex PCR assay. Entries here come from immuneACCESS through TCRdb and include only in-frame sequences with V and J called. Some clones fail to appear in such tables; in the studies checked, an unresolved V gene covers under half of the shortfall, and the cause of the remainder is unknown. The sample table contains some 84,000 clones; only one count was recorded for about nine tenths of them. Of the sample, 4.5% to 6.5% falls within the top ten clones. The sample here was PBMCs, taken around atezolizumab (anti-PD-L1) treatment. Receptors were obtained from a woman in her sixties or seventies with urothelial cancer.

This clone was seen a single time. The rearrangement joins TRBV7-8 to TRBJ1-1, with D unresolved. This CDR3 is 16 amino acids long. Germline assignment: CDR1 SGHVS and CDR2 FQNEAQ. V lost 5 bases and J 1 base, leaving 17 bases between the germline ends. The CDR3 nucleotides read TGTGCCAGCAGCCCCCTGAATAGACACGAGAACACTGAAGCTTTCTTT. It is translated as CASSPLNRHENTEAFF.

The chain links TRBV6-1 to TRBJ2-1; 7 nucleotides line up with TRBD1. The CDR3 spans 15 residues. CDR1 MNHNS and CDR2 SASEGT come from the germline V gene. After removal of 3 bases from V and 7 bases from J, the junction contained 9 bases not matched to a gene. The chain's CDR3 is CASSEQTGFVNEQFF. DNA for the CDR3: TGTGCCAGCAGTGAGCAGACAGGGTTTGTAAATGAGCAGTTCTTC.

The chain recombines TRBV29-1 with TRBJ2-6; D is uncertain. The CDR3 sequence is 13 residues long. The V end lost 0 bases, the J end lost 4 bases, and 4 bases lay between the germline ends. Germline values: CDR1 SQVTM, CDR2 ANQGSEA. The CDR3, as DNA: TGCAGCGTTGAAGACGTAGGGGCCAACGTCCTGACTTTC. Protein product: CSVEDVGANVLTF.

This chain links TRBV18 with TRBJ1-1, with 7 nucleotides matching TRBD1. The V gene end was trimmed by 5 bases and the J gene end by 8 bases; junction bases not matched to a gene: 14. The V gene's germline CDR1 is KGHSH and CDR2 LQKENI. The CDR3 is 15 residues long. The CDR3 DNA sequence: TGTGCCAGCTCAAGCCAGGGGGTCCTTTCCCCGGAAGCTTTCTTT. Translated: CASSSQGVLSPEAFF.

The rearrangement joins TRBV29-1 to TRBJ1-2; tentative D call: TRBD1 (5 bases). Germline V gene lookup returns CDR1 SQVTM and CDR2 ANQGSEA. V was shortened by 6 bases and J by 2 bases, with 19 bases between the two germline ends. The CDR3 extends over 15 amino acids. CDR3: CSVGFGGGENYGYTF. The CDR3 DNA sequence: TGCAGCGTGGGCTTTGGGGGGGGAGAGAACTATGGCTACACCTTC.

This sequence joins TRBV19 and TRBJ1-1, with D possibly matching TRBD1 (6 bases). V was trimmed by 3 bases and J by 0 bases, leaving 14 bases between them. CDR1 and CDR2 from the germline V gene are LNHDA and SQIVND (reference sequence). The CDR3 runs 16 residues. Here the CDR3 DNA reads TGTGCCAGTAGTATTGGTTGGGGGACAATGAACACTGAAGCTTTCTTT. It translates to CASSIGWGTMNTEAFF.

The CDR3 DNA sequence: TGTGCCAGTAGTATACCTTGGGGGGCGGGGGGCAATCAGCCCCAGCATTTT. Translated: CASSIPWGAGGNQPQHF. This chain uses TRBV19 with TRBJ1-5; D possibly corresponds to TRBD1 (6 bases). Trimming stripped 2 bases from V and 2 bases from J, with 16 bases between. This CDR3 region has 17 residues. In germline, CDR1 is LNHDA, CDR2 SQIVND (reference sequence).

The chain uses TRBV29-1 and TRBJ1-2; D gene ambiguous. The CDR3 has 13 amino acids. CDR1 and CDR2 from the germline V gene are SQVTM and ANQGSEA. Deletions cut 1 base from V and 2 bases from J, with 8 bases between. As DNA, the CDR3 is TGCAGCGTTGAAGGGGCGGGAAACTATGGCTACACCTTC. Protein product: CSVEGAGNYGYTF.

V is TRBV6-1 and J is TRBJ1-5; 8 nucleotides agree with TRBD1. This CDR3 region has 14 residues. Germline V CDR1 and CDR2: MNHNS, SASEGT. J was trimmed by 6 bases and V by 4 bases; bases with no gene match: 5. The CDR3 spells CASSALRGPQPQHF. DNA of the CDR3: TGTGCCAGCAGTGCCCTCAGGGGGCCTCAGCCCCAGCATTTT.

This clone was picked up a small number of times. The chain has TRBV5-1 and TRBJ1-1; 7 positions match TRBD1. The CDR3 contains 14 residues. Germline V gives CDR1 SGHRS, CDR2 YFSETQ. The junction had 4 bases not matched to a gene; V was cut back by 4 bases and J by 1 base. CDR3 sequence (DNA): TGCGCCAGCAGCCCCAGGGGGGAGAACACTGAAGCTTTCTTT. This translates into CASSPRGENTEAFF. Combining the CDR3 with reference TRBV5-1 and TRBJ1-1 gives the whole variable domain KAGVTQTPRYLIKTRGQQVTLSCSPISGHRSVSWYQQTPGQGLQFLFEYFSETQRNKGNFPGRFSGRQFSNSRSEMNVSTLELGDSALYLCASSPRGENTEAFFGQGTRLTVV.